Given below is one T cell receptor beta chain in context. Its antigen is as yet unknown. Each cell subset's genomic DNA was divided evenly among several immunoSEQ plates. The method was immunoSEQ multiplex PCR; TCRdb's version includes in-frame clones alone and lacks a portion of them. This sample has nearly 750,000 clones, with 55% to 80% found just once. V lost 4 bases to trimming and J lost 10 bases, with 9 bases between them. This CDR3 has 10 amino acids. Germline V gene data show CDR1 as SQVTM and CDR2 as ANQGSEA. The data derive from a study of shared clonotypes between healthy human individuals. In the study overall: The study enrolled a couple of women and a few men aged 18 to 49. Overall study results and limits: The generation probabilities recorded for non-shared clonotypes fell below those of clonotypes shared by all four donors. A small donor pool kept down the genetic and exposure-history diversity that was represented.

This TCR was sampled from a woman aged 25 to 45 in good health. The chain carries TRBV29-1 and TRBJ2-3; D not resolved. Material: memory CD4+ T cells sorted from blood. Subset indicated: CD45RA-negative fraction. As DNA, the CDR3 is TGCAGCGTTGTGAACCCCGCGCAGTATTTT. This translates into CSVVNPAQYF.